The 3 T cell receptor beta chains given below trace back to one sample, sequenced in a study of cytomegalovirus exposure and HLA in healthy donors. PCR amplification relied on 60 Vbeta primers (plus 13 Jbeta primers). Libraries were prepared by immunoSEQ multiplex PCR; TCRdb keeps only in-frame clonotypes and omits some of them. In the table there are roughly 160,000 clones, around four fifths of which are singletons. Sequences were obtained from PBMCs. The source is a woman in her fifties or sixties in good health and CMV-seronegative.

The rearrangement links TRBV9 to TRBJ2-5; D possibly corresponds to TRBD2 (5 bases). The CDR3 has 12 residues. V was pared by 6 bases and J by 5 bases, with 11 bases between. Germline CDR1 is SGDLS and CDR2 is YYNGEE. CDR3 loop: CASKGASETQYF. CDR3 in DNA: TGTGCCAGCAAGGGAGCGTCGGAGACCCAGTACTTC.

This clone was detected only a few times. The V and J genes are TRBV10-3 and TRBJ2-7; 8 bases match TRBD2. Germline V lookup: CDR1 ENHRY, CDR2 SYGVKD. Trimming at V came to 7 bases and at J to 4 bases, leaving 12 bases not matched to a gene. The CDR3 sequence is 15 residues long. The CDR3 sequence: CAIKAIAGNQYEQYF. Written as DNA, the CDR3 is TGTGCCATCAAAGCGATAGCGGGGAATCAATACGAGCAGTACTTC.

V gene TRBV7-2 combines with J gene TRBJ1-1; D not resolved. V lost 7 bases and J 1 base, leaving 19 bases between the germline ends. The CDR3 extends over 16 amino acids. Germline loops: CDR1 SGHTA, CDR2 FQGNSA. CDR3 DNA sequence: TGTGCCAGCACCCAGCTTACTATCCGAAGGAACACTGAAGCTTTCTTT. Its translation is CASTQLTIRRNTEAFF.